This T cell receptor beta chain was identified in a study of human T cells and chemical hapten exposure. Study-wide background: TCR yields differed between samples (mainly from small differences in pooled library volume).

Documented time point: pre-sensitization, week 0. Treatment of the sample: therapeutic diphenylcyclopropenone sensitization with weekly scalp DPC. TCRdb called the RACE reads again in MiXCR, with one record for every CDR3 protein. The data hold 300,000 to 450,000 distinct CDR3 sequences, with 5.1% observed a single time. This clonotype was picked up many times. Trimming left V 0 bases short and J 3 bases short, with 8 bases between. This CDR3 has 14 amino acids. Germline CDR1 and CDR2: SGDLS and YYNGEE. The chain joins TRBV9 to TRBJ2-3; no firm D call. The material was whole blood, obtained in connection with sensitization to the hapten diphenylcyclopropenone (DPC). This TCR was recovered from a woman in her 50s with alopecia areata. Some clones in this sample may be carry-over from other donors' samples. CDR3 amino acids: CASSVGASTDTQYF. The DNA of the CDR3 is TGTGCCAGCAGCGTAGGTGCCTCGACAGATACGCAGTATTTT.